This TCR beta chain derives from a study of T cells in Graves' hyperthyroidism and ophthalmopathy. Overall study results and limits: Ophthalmopathy was model-predicted a median approximately 6.4 months pre-onset.

This clonotype was detected ten times or more. The target antigen is unknown. TCR beta CDR3 region amplification was performed from RNA transcripts. HTBI primers were employed in a first-round RT-PCR of the TCR CDR3. TCRdb itself ran the multiplex PCR reads through MiXCR, one entry per CDR3 protein. This sample has roughly 380,000 distinct CDR3 sequences, with 19% found just once. Diagnostic decisions used clinical symptoms, serum thyroxine and TRAb, thyroid ultrasound and orbital computed tomography. V lost 5 bases and J lost 8; bases outside the gene matches: 16. Germline V gene sequence: CDR1 MNHEY, CDR2 SVGEGT. The CDR3 loop spans 16 amino acids.

Sequencing used blood. The chain links TRBV6-2 or TRBV6-3 to TRBJ1-2; 8 bases map to TRBD1. The clonotype comes from a woman aged 18-30 years with Graves' hyperthyroidism. The DNA for the CDR3 is TGTGCCAGCAGTCCCCGCCTCATCGACAGGGGAGAAGGCTACACCTTC. It encodes CASSPRLIDRGEGYTF.